One T cell receptor beta chain is described in this entry. This clone was seen more than once but under ten times. Its binding antigen is unknown. No base quality information exists; no much larger clone differs at one position. The method was the immunoSEQ multiplex PCR assay. For the multiplex PCR, a mixture combining 60 forward primers for TCR Vbeta segments and 13 reverse primers for TCR Jbeta segments was used. A multiplex PCR assay on genomic DNA amplified the CDR3 region of rearranged TCR beta genes. Amplified TCR beta libraries were sequenced as 87-base-pair reads on the Illumina HiSeq System. Per the authors' processing: A later analysis counted some 80 million unique TCR beta chains across the 550 to 700 repertoires, and approximately 11 million of these chains were shared by at least two donors. To remove PCR and sequencing errors, raw reads were error-corrected and collapsed into unique sequences using a nearest-neighbor algorithm that merged closely related sequences. CDR3 sequences were aligned to IMGT reference sequences to assign V, D and J gene segments. For a sequence to be retained, a match of at least six nucleotides was required to both a V gene segment and a J gene segment. Rearrangements were called productive when the CDR3 lacked stop codons and stayed in frame with V and J; all others were non-productive. CDR3 was defined by IMGT convention, running from the second conserved V-encoded cysteine to the conserved J-encoded phenylalanine. The earlier analysis of about 590 of the donors excluded sequences that lacked an unambiguous match to a single V gene segment. An earlier analysis of a few hundred of the donors called V segments functional above 56.7% productive rearrangements and segregating when the between-donor standard deviation exceeded 5%. To diagnose cytomegalovirus status from the catalog of TCR beta chain sequences, a statistical classification framework was built. A later analysis assigned V and J genes by comparing TCR nucleotide sequences with IMGT/GENE-DB human TR gene sequences. In a later analysis, CDR3 sequences and most-parsimonious VDJ recombination scenarios were assigned using the TCRdist pipeline. In a later analysis, each TCR beta chain was defined by its CDR3 amino acid sequence together with its V-gene family, and reads without a unique V-gene family were excluded. A later analysis removed several hundred highly shared, low-generation-probability nucleotide sequences to deal with suspected cross-contamination and a sequencing artifact. For each public chain, a later analysis derived a clonal expansion index from normalized ranks of inferred template counts within each repertoire. A later analysis computed generation probabilities with a VDJ recombination model fitted to out-of-frame rearrangements, and checked the results against IGoR. In a later analysis, TCR-TCR, TCR-HLA and TCR-CMV co-occurrence was scored with hypergeometric tests, and a repertoire-size bias correction was applied to TCR pairs. To estimate false discovery rates, a later analysis permuted the HLA or CMV assignments 20 times. In a later analysis, co-occurring TCRs were grouped using DBSCAN, with TCRdist sequence similarity added in when clustering inside HLA-allele-positive subsets. Repertoires with fewer than 30,000 or more than 120,000 public chains were left out of co-occurrence clustering, as were about five repertoires with anomalous nucleotide sharing. Sourced from immuneACCESS, this table was stored by TCRdb with only in-frame sequences that have V and J called. A share of the clones is absent; for the studies checked, an unresolved V gene accounts for under half, and the remainder has no known explanation. V and J calls and clone size come straight from that table; D and trimming were deduced from the DNA. For this sample the table gives around 87,000 clones, of which 76% were detected only once. Jointly, the top ten make up about 3% of the sample.

In total, over 600 healthy bone marrow donors made up the cohort. At the time of sampling, every cohort member was nominally healthy, though immune exposures that went unrecorded were likely present. The donor was CMV seronegative and was included in the group of about 400 seronegative cohort members. A peripheral blood sample was collected from each donor, and TCR beta sequencing was performed on peripheral blood mononuclear cells. Genomic DNA was extracted from the blood cell samples with the Qiagen DNeasy Blood Extraction Kit. Sequences SGDLS (CDR1) and YYNGEE (CDR2) are obtained from the germline V gene. Counted from cysteine to phenylalanine, this CDR3 has 12 amino acids. The entry retains the CDR3 DNA only, 36 bases that are in frame from base 1. These data belong to a study of cytomegalovirus exposure and HLA in healthy donors listed by TCRdb under 2017. Background for the entire study: According to an earlier analysis of 587 of the donors, some 170 million T cells yielded over 90 million unique TCR beta sequences and about 280 Gb of sequence data. The genetic ancestry cluster associated with self-reported Caucasian donors included over 80% of the 350 to 500 genotyped donors. Along with the roughly 610-subject first cohort, a separate validation cohort of over a hundred different subjects was used. About five DR-DQ haplotypes were treated as single units for association and clustering because of strong linkage in the cohort. The T cell repertoires of 670 or so subjects were profiled by immunosequencing and related to cytomegalovirus serostatus. A later analysis re-analyzed previously published TCR beta repertoires from about 730 donors and added high-resolution HLA genotyping to study TCR occurrence patterns. The study aimed to test whether signatures of past pathogen exposure could be identified by cataloging public T cell receptors. Genome-wide SNP genotypes for about 55% of the 666 donors were used in a later genetic analysis, which treated that subset as a discovery cohort. Typing coverage varied by locus: roughly 629-630 donors for A, B, C, DRB1 and DQB1; around 560 for DQA1; over 600 for DPA1; 450 to 480 for DPB1. Donor age, sex, ethnicity and CMV serostatus were compiled alongside the repertoire data. On average, roughly 240,000 unique TCR beta nucleotide sequences were sequenced per donor among some 420 genotyped donors of the cohort, with roughly 18% of those sequences being non-productive. Rather than drawing on any new phenotypic data, the later analysis identified candidate immune exposures from TCR beta sequences and the way those sequences occurred across donors. Every discovery cohort repertoire had been produced on one sequencing platform. An earlier analysis of 587 of the donors used high-throughput TCR beta sequencing to judge whether each TCR beta V gene segment behaved as functional or pseudogenic. Class I and class II HLA loci were covered by the typing at four-digit resolution. An early release that covered fewer than 800 HLA-typed donors contained around 300 gigabases of sequencing data and tens of millions of unique TCR sequences. To predict cytomegalovirus infection status, the study combined high-throughput TCR immunosequencing, statistical association of individual TCRs with disease status, and machine learning.

The paper as a whole reports these results and caveats: According to a later analysis, parvovirus B19, influenza, CMV and Epstein-Barr virus appeared linked to several top co-occurrence clusters. Assigning TCR associations to individual alleles was difficult when HLA alleles, especially DR and DQ, strongly co-occurred. According to a later genetic analysis, donors in an Asian-associated ancestry cluster had fewer N-insertions in productive TCRs than the approximately 700-donor mean. The earlier analysis of some 540 of the donors excluded approximately 15 rarely observed V segments, including chromosome 9 orphons, because counts were too low. Broadly in line with IMGT annotations, most TCR beta V segments showed up in productive rearrangements about 90% or about 30% of the time in an earlier analysis of 587 of the donors. A later analysis found that most CMV-associated TCR beta chains appeared HLA-restricted, with HLA associations seemingly driven largely by CMV exposure. The study gave a list of 150 to 200 TCR beta chains associated with cytomegalovirus. A further reported finding was that TCR beta sequences accurately predicted the HLA-A and HLA-B alleles for most subjects in the first cohort. Correlated functional status among segregating V segments might reflect linkage disequilibrium, but an unknown experimental factor could not be ruled out. It was suggested by the authors that the approach could potentially be generalized to other disease states and immunological phenotypes. HLA typing was unavailable for some donors at each locus, so association tests used only the typed subset. In a later analysis, some 18,000 TCR beta sequences were associated with specific HLA alleles at a false discovery rate of 0.05. The presence/absence analyses assumed that sequencing depth was roughly uniform across donors, and that assumption may not be true. A later analysis found that TCR association rates varied across HLA loci, with DRB1 alleles showing the most associated TCRs and HLA-C alleles the fewest. While some public TCRs were present in many individuals, most TCR sequences turned up only very rarely across donors. Because the 87-base-pair reads could not distinguish some IMGT-functional V segments, including TRBV6-2 and TRBV6-3, those segments were excluded. Immune exposure information for the cohort was limited to CMV serostatus. Cytomegalovirus status was reported to be diagnosed by the classifier with high specificity and sensitivity in both the original and validation cohorts. In a later analysis, HLA-associated TCR beta chains showed more clonal expansion and lower generation probabilities than non-associated chains that were equally common. Only TCR beta chains were sequenced in this cohort, and the absence of alpha or paired-chain data limited detectable features. Three of the identified cytomegalovirus-associated TCR beta chains were confirmed in vitro to be specific for cytomegalovirus antigens. In a later genetic analysis, a missense DCLRE1C variant was associated with V-gene and J-gene trimming of TCR beta chains, and the association was replicated in an independent cohort. The sequencing pipeline was judged likely to have produced a cluster of highly shared sequence variants as a technical artifact.

Here the chain combines TRBV9 and TRBJ2-5; too little of a D gene remains to name it. The J call is doubtful: the DNA matches TRBJ2-7 better. The material sequenced was PBMCs. The source is a man in his forties in good health and CMV-seronegative. The CDR3 loop reads CASSVGSYEQYF. The nucleotide sequence is TGTGCCAGCAGCGTAGGGTCCTACGAGCAGTACTTC.